This T cell receptor beta chain emerged from a study of OX40 agonist ivuxolimab in advanced cancers. Some background on the complete study: Ivuxolimab was a fully human IgG2 agonistic monoclonal antibody targeting the costimulatory receptor OX40 (CD134). The paper describes the monotherapy dose-escalation part (N = 52 patients) of the phase I trial of ivuxolimab. Partial responses occurred in three dose-escalation patients, of whom one had hepatocellular carcinoma and two had cutaneous melanoma. Of the approximately 50 dose-escalation patients, hepatocellular carcinoma was present in roughly 19, melanoma in about 15, renal cell carcinoma in 9 and head and neck cancer in 9. In the dose-escalation cohort, 75% to 85% of patients were male, and the mean age was approximately 60 years with a range of about 23 to 79. Intravenous ivuxolimab was administered to patients every 2 weeks at six dose levels: 0.01, 0.1, 0.3, 1.5, 3 and 10 mg/kg. Patients were allowed to have had prior anti-PD-1, anti-PD-L1 or anti-CTLA-4 therapy, and 30% to 50% of the dose-escalation patients had previously received checkpoint inhibitors. The point of sequencing TCRbeta in the periphery was to test whether ivuxolimab changed TCR sequence diversity and drove clonal T-cell expansion.

For sequencing of the TCRbeta CDR3 region, genomic DNA was extracted from the sorted cells. The immunoSEQ Assay was used to sequence the TCRbeta CDR3 regions. Held by TCRdb, this immuneACCESS table contains in-frame sequences only and omits some clones. Under half of the omission traces to an unresolved V gene where checked; the cause of the rest is unknown. Recorded for this sample are tens of thousands of clones; roughly 86% of them occurred a single time. In total, the top ten clones hold approximately 2.8% of the sample. Patients with autoimmune disease history or receiving systemic immunosuppression were excluded from the trial. Peripheral blood for TCR sequencing was drawn from every dose cohort at baseline, at cycle 4 day 1 and at cycle 7 day 1. Samples were obtained from an open-label, multicenter, first-in-human phase I dose-escalation trial of ivuxolimab. Adults with locally advanced or metastatic head and neck squamous cell, hepatocellular, melanoma or renal cell carcinoma were enrolled in the trial. Before TCR sequencing, CD4+ T cells and CD8+ T cells from peripheral blood were sorted into separate populations.

Notes on this clone: It has no known antigen specificity. Base qualities are not recorded, but no much larger clone differs from it by a single base.

Results and caveats for the whole study, not just this receptor: After ivuxolimab, CD8+ T cells had more expanded clones than CD4+ T cells on average. At doses of 0.1 to 3.0 mg/kg, clonal expansion of both CD4+ and CD8+ blood T cells was observed from baseline to week 6. In partial responders in the 0.1-3.0 mg/kg groups, normalized peripheral clonal expansion was found to be among the lowest, especially among CD8+ T cells. Low levels of normalized T-cell clonal expansion were also seen in some patients who did not respond. The antigen specificity of the peripheral T cells that underwent clonal expansion was not determined.

The junction shows trimming of 11 bases on V and 4 bases on J, plus 15 bases between the germline ends. The CDR3 has 12 amino acids, counting the end cysteine and phenylalanine. CDR3 DNA only is kept here, 36 bases in frame from base 1. CDR1 and CDR2 are drawn from the germline V gene: ENHRY, SYGVKD. The specimen comprised CD4+ or CD8+ T cells sorted from blood, sampled in a trial of the OX40 agonist ivuxolimab. The rearranged segments are TRBV10-3 and TRBJ2-7; TRBD2 is possibly the D segment (5 matching bases). This receptor was obtained from an adult with an advanced solid tumor such as melanoma, head and neck, liver or kidney cancer. This receptor has the CDR3 CAAKSGGYEQYF. The nucleotide sequence reads as follows: TGTGCCGCGAAATCGGGCGGGTACGAGCAGTACTTC.